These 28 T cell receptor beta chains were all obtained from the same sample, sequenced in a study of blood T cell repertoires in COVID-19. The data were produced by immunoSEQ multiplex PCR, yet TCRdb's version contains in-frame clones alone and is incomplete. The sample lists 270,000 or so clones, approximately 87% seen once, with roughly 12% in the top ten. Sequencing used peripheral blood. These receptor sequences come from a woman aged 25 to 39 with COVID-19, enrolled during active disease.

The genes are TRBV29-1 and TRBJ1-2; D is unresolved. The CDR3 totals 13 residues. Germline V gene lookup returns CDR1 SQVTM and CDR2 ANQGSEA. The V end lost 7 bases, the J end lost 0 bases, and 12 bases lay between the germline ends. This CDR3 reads CSAPVPSNYGYTF. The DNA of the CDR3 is TGCAGCGCACCGGTCCCTTCTAACTATGGCTACACCTTC. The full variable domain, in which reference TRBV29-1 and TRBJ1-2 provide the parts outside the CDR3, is SAVISQKPSRDICQRGTSLTIQCQVDSQVTMMFWYRQQPGQSLTLIATANQGSEATYESGFVIDKFPISRPNLTFSTLTVSNMSPEDSSIYLCSAPVPSNYGYTFGSGTRLTVV.

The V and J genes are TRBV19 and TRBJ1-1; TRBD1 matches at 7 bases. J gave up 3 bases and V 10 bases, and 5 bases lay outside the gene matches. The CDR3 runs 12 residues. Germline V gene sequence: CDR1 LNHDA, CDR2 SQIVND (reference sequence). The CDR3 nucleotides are TGTGCCACTTTGACAGGGTACACTGAAGCTTTCTTT. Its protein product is CATLTGYTEAFF.

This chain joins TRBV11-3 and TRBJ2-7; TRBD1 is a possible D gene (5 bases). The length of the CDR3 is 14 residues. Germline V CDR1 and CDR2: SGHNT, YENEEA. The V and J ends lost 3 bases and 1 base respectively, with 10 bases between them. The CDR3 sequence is CASSFGTGSYEQYF. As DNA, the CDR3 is TGTGCCAGCAGCTTTGGAACAGGATCCTACGAGCAGTACTTC.

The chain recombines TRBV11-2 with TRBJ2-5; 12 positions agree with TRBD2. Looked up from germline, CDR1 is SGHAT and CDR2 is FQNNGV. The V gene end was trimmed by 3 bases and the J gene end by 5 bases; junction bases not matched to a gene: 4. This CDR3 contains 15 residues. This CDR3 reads CASSFASGGAETQYF. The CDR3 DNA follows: TGTGCCAGCAGCTTTGCTAGCGGGGGGGCGGAGACCCAGTACTTC.

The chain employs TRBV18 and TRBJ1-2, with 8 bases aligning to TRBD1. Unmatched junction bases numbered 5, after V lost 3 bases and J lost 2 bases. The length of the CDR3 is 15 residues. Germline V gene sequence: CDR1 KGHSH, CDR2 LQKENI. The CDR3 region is CASSPPGTGNYGYTF. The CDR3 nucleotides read TGTGCCAGCTCACCCCCCGGGACAGGCAACTATGGCTACACCTTC. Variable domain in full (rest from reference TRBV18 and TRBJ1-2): NAGVMQNPRHLVRRRGQEARLRCSPMKGHSHVYWYRQLPEEGLKFMVYLQKENIIDESGMPKERFSAEFPKEGPSILRIQQVVRGDSAAYFCASSPPGTGNYGYTFGSGTRLTVV.

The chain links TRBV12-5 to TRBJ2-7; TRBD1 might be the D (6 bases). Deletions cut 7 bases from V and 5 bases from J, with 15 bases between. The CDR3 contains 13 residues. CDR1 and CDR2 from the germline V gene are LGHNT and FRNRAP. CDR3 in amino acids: CASVFEGVHEQYF. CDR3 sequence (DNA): TGTGCTAGTGTTTTCGAGGGGGTCCACGAGCAGTACTTC.

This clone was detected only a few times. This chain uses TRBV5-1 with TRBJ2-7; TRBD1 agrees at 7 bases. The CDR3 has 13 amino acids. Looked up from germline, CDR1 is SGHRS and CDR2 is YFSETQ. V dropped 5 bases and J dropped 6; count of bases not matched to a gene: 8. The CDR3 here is CASSRTGVLEQYF. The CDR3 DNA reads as TGCGCCAGCAGTCGAACAGGGGTTCTCGAGCAGTACTTC. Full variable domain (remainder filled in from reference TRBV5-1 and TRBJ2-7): KAGVTQTPRYLIKTRGQQVTLSCSPISGHRSVSWYQQTPGQGLQFLFEYFSETQRNKGNFPGRFSGRQFSNSRSEMNVSTLELGDSALYLCASSRTGVLEQYFGPGTRLTVT.

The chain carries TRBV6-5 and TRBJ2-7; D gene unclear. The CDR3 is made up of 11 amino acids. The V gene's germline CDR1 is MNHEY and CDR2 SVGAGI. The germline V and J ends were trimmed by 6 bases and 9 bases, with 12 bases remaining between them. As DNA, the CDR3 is TGTGCCAGCAGCCCAGGCTTCGGGCAGTACTTC. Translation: CASSPGFGQYF.

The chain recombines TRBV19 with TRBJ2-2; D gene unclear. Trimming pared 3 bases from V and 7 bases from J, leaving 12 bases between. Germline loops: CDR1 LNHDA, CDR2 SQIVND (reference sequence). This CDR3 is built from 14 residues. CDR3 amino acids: CASSIFPTYGELFF. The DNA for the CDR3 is TGTGCCAGTAGTATTTTCCCAACTTACGGGGAGCTGTTTTTT.

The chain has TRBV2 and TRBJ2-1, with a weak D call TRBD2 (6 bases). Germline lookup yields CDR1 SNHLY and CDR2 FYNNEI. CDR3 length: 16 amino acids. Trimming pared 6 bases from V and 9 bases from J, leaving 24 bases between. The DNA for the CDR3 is TGTGCCAGCAGCGCCCCGGGACTGGCGGTCCTGGGTGAGCAGTTCTTC. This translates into CASSAPGLAVLGEQFF.

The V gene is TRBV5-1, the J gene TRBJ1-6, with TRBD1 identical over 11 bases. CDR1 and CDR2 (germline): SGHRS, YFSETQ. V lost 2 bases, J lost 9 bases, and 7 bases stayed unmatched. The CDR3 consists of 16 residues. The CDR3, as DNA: TGCGCCAGCAGCTTACGGACAGGGGGCTTCGGTTCACCCCTCCACTTT. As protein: CASSLRTGGFGSPLHF.

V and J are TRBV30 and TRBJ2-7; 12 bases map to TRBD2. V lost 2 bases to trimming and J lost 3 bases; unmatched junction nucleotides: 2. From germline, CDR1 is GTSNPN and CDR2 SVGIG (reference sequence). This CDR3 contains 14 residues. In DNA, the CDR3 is TGTGCCTGGAGTACTAGCGGGGGGTTCTACGAGCAGTACTTC. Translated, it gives CAWSTSGGFYEQYF.

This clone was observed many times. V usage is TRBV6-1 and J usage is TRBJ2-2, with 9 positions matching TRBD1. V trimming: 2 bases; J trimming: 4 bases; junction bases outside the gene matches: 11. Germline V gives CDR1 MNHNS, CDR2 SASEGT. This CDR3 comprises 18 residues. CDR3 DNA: TGTGCCAGCAGTGAATACCCCTCGGGACAGGGAGGCACCGGGGAGCTGTTTTTT. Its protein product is CASSEYPSGQGGTGELFF.

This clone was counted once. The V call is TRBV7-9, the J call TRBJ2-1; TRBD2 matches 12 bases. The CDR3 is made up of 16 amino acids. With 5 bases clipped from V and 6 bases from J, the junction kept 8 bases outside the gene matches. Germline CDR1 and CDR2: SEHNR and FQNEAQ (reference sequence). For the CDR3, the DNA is TGTGCCAGCAGCCTAAGGACTAGCGGGGCTTCCAATGAGCAGTTCTTC. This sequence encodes CASSLRTSGASNEQFF.

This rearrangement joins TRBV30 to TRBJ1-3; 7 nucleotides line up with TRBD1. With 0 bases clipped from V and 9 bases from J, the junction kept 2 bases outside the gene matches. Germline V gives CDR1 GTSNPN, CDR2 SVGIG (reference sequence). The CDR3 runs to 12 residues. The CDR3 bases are TGTGCCTGGAGTGTACACAGGGGCACCATATATTTT. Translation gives CAWSVHRGTIYF.

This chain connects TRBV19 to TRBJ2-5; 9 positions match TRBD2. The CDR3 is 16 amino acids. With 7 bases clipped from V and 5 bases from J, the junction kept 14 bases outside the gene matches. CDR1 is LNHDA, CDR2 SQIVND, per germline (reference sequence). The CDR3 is CASNGGGALFGETQYF. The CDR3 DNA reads TGTGCCAGTAATGGCGGGGGGGCTTTATTCGGTGAGACCCAGTACTTC.

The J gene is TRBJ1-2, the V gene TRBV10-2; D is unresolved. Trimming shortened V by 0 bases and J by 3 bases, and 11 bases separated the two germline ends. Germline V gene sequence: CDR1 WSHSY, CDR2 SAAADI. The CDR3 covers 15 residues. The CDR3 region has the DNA TGCGCCAGCAGTGAGTCGATCGGACTCCACTATGGCTACACCTTC. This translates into CASSESIGLHYGYTF.

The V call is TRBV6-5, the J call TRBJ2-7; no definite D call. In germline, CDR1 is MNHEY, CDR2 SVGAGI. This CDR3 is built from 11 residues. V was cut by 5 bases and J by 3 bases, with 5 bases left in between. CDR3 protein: CASSRNYEQYF. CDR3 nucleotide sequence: TGTGCCAGCAGTCGTAACTACGAGCAGTACTTC.

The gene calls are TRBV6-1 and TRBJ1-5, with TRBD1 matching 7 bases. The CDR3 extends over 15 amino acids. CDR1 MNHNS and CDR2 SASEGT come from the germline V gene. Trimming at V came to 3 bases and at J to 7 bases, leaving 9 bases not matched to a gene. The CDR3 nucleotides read TGTGCCAGCAGTGACGTCACAGGGGCCGGACAGCCCCAGCATTTT. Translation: CASSDVTGAGQPQHF.

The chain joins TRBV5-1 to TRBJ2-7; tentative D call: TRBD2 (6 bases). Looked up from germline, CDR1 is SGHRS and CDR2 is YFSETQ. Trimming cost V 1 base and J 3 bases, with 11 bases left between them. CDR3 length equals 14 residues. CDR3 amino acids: CASSLWDSHYEQYF. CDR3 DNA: TGCGCCAGCAGCTTGTGGGACTCCCACTACGAGCAGTACTTC.

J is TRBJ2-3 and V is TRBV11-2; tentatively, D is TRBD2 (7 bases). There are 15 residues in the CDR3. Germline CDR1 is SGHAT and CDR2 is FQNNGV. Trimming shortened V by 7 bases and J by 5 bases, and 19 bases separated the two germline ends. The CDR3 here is CASTRGGGGGDTQYF. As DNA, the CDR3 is TGTGCCAGCACCCGGGGTGGGGGGGGCGGAGATACGCAGTATTTT.

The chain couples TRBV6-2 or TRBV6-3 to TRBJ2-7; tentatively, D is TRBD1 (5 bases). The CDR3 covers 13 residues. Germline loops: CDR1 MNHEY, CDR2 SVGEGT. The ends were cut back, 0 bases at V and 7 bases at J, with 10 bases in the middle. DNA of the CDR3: TGTGCCAGCAGTTACTCGATCAGGGTTGAGCAGTACTTC. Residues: CASSYSIRVEQYF.

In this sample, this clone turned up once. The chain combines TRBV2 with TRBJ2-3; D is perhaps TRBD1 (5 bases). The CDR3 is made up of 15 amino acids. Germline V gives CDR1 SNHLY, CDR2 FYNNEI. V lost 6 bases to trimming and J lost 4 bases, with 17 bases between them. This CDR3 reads CASSPTGRVADTQYF. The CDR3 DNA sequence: TGTGCCAGCAGCCCGACGGGCAGGGTAGCAGATACGCAGTATTTT.

The chain's CDR3 is CASSLGYSHSYEQYF. As DNA, the CDR3 is TGTGCCAGCAGCTTAGGATACAGCCACTCCTACGAGCAGTACTTC. V usage is TRBV7-9 and J usage is TRBJ2-7; D unresolved. Germline loops: CDR1 SEHNR, CDR2 FQNEAQ (reference sequence). The V end was cut by 1 base, the J end by 0 bases, with 10 bases between. The CDR3 has 15 amino acids.

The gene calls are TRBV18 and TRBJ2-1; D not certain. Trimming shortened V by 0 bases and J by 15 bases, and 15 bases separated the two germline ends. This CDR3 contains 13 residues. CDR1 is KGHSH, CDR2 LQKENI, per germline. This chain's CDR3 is CASSPPDSPIGFF. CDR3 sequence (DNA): TGTGCCAGCTCACCACCAGACTCCCCCATCGGGTTCTTC.

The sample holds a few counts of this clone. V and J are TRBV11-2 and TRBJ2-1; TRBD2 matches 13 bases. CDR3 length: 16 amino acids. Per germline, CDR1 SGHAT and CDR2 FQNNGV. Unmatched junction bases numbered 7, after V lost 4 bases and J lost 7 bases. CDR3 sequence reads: CASSSTSGGAWNEQFF. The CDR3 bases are TGTGCCAGCAGCTCTACTAGCGGGGGGGCCTGGAATGAGCAGTTCTTC.

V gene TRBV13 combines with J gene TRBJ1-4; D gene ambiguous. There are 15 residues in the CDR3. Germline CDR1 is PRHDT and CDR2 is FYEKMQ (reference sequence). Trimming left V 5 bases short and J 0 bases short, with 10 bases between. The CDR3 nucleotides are TGTGCCAGCAGCCGTACACCTTCAACTAATGAAAAACTGTTTTTT. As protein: CASSRTPSTNEKLFF.

For the CDR3, the DNA is TGCAGCGCCGGGACAGGGGGCGACGAGCAGTACTTC. Translation: CSAGTGGDEQYF. The genes are TRBV29-1 and TRBJ2-7; TRBD1 matches at 12 bases. The CDR3 covers 12 residues. V was pared by 7 bases and J by 5 bases, with 3 bases of the junction left unmatched. Germline V gene sequence: CDR1 SQVTM, CDR2 ANQGSEA.